The T cell receptor (beta chain) under discussion was sequenced for a study of T cell responses to AZD1222 COVID-19 vaccine. Notes on the study in general: Within unmutated variant regions lay the reported targets of nearly half of spike-specific TCRs. It was only six AZD1222 recipients who were seropositive at baseline. Researchers took repertoire samples only after the peak T cell response had come. The donors showed a predominance of white British ancestry and of females, with possible underestimation of clonal diversity.

Sequenced by immunoSEQ multiplex PCR; TCRdb stores in-frame clones only, minus some. The sample lists about 29,000 clones; over 85% were seen once. The V gene end was trimmed by 6 bases and the J gene end by 7 bases; junction bases not matched to a gene: 9. The germline V gene has CDR1 SGHDT and CDR2 YYEEEE. The CDR3 covers 15 residues. A remark on this clone: Its antigen remains unidentified.

The V gene is TRBV5-6, the J gene TRBJ2-1, with 11 bases that match TRBD2. The receptor was isolated from an adult in good health. Here the sequenced sample was peripheral blood, taken on day 0 of AZD1222 vaccination. CDR3 nucleotides: TGTGCCAGCACCTTAGCGGGAGGGCCTATTAATGAGCAGTTCTTC. Residues: CASTLAGGPINEQFF.